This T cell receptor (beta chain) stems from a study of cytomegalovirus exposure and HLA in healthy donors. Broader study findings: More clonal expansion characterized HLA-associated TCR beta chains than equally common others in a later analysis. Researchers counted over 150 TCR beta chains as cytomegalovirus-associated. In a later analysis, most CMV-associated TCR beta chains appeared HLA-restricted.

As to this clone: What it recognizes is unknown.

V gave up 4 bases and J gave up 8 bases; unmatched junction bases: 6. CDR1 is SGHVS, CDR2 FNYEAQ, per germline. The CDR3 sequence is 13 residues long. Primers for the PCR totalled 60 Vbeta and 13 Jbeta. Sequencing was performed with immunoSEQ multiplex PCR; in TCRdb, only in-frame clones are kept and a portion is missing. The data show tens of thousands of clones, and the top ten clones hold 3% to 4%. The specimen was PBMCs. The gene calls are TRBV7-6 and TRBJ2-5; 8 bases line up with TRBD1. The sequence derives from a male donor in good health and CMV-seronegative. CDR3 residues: CASSWGAGGTQYF. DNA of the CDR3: TGTGCCAGCAGCTGGGGGGCAGGGGGCACCCAGTACTTC.